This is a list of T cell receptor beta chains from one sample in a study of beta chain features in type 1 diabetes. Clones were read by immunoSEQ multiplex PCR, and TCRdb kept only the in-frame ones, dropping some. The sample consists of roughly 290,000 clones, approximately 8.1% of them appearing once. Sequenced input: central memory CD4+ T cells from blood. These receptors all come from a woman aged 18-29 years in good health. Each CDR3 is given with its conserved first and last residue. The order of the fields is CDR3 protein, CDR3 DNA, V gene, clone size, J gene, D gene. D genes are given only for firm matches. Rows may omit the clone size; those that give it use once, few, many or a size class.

CASSDGRGNQPQHF | TGTGCCAGCAGTGACGGACGGGGCAATCAGCCCCAGCATTTT | TRBV2 | few | TRBJ1-5 | -
CASSQDTTHGTQYF | TGCGCCAGCAGCCAAGATACGACCCATGGGACCCAGTACTTC | TRBV4-1 | - | TRBJ2-5 | -
CASSLGTGVNQPQHF | TGCGCCAGCAGCTTGGGGACAGGGGTTAATCAGCCCCAGCATTTT | TRBV5-1 | many | TRBJ1-5 | TRBD1
CASRGGLTFF | TGTGCCAGCAGAGGGGGACTAACTTTCTTT | TRBV2 | few | TRBJ1-1 | -
CASSPPDLTDTQYF | TGCGCCAGCAGCCCTCCGGATCTCACAGATACGCAGTATTTT | TRBV4-3 | few | TRBJ2-3 | -
CASSPHRTGHTEAFF | TGTGCCAGCAGCCCCCACCGGACAGGGCACACTGAAGCTTTCTTT | TRBV28 | few | TRBJ1-1 | TRBD1
CASSPPGAEGPQHF | TGTGCCAGCAGCCCACCCGGGGCCGAAGGGCCCCAGCATTTT | TRBV9 | - | TRBJ1-5 | -
CASNEGQGHYGYTF | TGTGCCAGCAATGAGGGCCAGGGCCATTATGGCTACACCTTC | TRBV28 | - | TRBJ1-2 | -
CSVGGGKAGYSGGYTF | TGCAGCGTTGGGGGGGGAAAAGCTGGGTATTCGGGCGGCTACACCTTC | TRBV29-1 | few | TRBJ1-2 | -
CASSQDIEQTQYF | TGCGCCAGCAGCCAAGACATAGAACAGACCCAGTACTTC | TRBV4-3 | few | TRBJ2-5 | -
CASSDRDRFTGELFF | TGTGCCAGCAGCGACCGGGACAGGTTCACCGGGGAGCTGTTTTTT | TRBV4-2 | few | TRBJ2-2 | TRBD1
CASSPVSPYNEQFF | TGTGCCAGCAGCCCTGTTAGCCCTTACAATGAGCAGTTCTTC | TRBV9 | - | TRBJ2-1 | -
CASSLSLAGGSDTQYF | TGCGCCAGCAGCCTGTCGCTAGCGGGGGGTTCAGATACGCAGTATTTT | TRBV4-1 | few | TRBJ2-3 | TRBD2
CASEREQNEQYF | TGTGCCAGCGAGCGGGAGCAAAACGAGCAGTACTTC | TRBV2 | few | TRBJ2-7 | TRBD2
CAWRGLKTNYGYTF | TGTGCCTGGAGAGGACTCAAAACTAACTATGGCTACACCTTC | TRBV30 | - | TRBJ1-2 | -
CASSPNGQPNTEAFF | TGTGCCAGCAGCCCCAACGGACAGCCGAACACTGAAGCTTTCTTT | TRBV7-9 | many | TRBJ1-1 | -
CASSPGLAADTQYF | TGCGCCAGCAGCCCAGGACTAGCCGCAGATACGCAGTATTTT | TRBV5-1 | - | TRBJ2-3 | TRBD2
CATNGGTDTQYF | TGTGCCACAAATGGGGGCACAGATACGCAGTATTTT | TRBV6-6 | few | TRBJ2-3 | -
CATSSLGAAQFF | TGTGCCACCAGCAGCCTAGGGGCCGCGCAGTTCTTC | TRBV15 | - | TRBJ2-1 | -
CASSKVGTGGEETQYF | TGTGCCAGCAGCAAAGTTGGGACAGGGGGAGAAGAGACCCAGTACTTC | TRBV21-1 | - | TRBJ2-5 | -
CASSYVAGGGTDTQYF | TGTGCCAGCAGTTACGTAGCGGGAGGAGGCACAGATACGCAGTATTTT | TRBV6-5 | many | TRBJ2-3 | TRBD2
CASSSNGAGIGYGYTF | TGCGCCAGCAGCTCGAACGGCGCGGGGATCGGCTATGGCTACACCTTC | TRBV5-1 | - | TRBJ1-2 | -
CASSLGRSGNQPQHF | TGTGCCAGCAGCTTAGGCCGGTCAGGGAATCAGCCCCAGCATTTT | TRBV7-2 | few | TRBJ1-5 | -
CASNLQGTANTGELFF | TGTGCCAGCAATCTCCAGGGGACAGCGAACACCGGGGAGCTGTTTTTT | TRBV7-2 | - | TRBJ2-2 | TRBD1
CASSVGAGGLYEQYF | TGTGCCAGCAGCGTAGGGGCGGGAGGACTGTACGAGCAGTACTTC | TRBV9 | - | TRBJ2-7 | TRBD2
CASSSGALGTNYGYTF | TGTGCCAGCAGCTCCGGGGCTTTAGGGACTAACTATGGCTACACCTTC | TRBV7-9 | few | TRBJ1-2 | -
CASSFGGDQETQYF | TGTGCCAGCAGCTTTGGGGGGGACCAAGAGACCCAGTACTTC | TRBV7-8 | - | TRBJ2-5 | TRBD2
CASSQPGQGNYGYTF | TGTGCCAGCAGCCAACCGGGACAGGGTAACTATGGCTACACCTTC | TRBV9 | few | TRBJ1-2 | TRBD1
CASSPTSGTGDTIYF | TGTGCCAGCTCACCGACGTCGGGGACCGGAGACACCATATATTTT | TRBV18 | - | TRBJ1-3 | -
CASRLPLQETQYF | TGTGCCAGCAGACTACCACTCCAAGAGACCCAGTACTTC | TRBV6-6 | - | TRBJ2-5 | -
CASSSAPNQPQHF | TGTGCCAGCAGCTCGGCACCTAATCAGCCCCAGCATTTT | TRBV7-2 | - | TRBJ1-5 | -
CASSQGAIGGTEAFF | TGCGCCAGCAGCCAAGGAGCCATAGGGGGGACTGAAGCTTTCTTT | TRBV4-1 | - | TRBJ1-1 | -
CASSSLGLRTDTQYF | TGTGCCAGCAGCTCCCTAGGTCTTCGCACAGATACGCAGTATTTT | TRBV7-6 | - | TRBJ2-3 | -
CASSPGTGRQNGYTF | TGTGCCAGCAGCCCCGGGACAGGGAGACAAAATGGCTACACCTTC | TRBV6-5 | - | TRBJ1-2 | TRBD1
CSVMEGGDSPLHF | TGCAGCGTGATGGAGGGAGGAGATTCACCCCTCCACTTT | TRBV29-1 | - | TRBJ1-6 | -
CASSLGASEIYNEQFF | TGTGCCAGCAGCTTGGGGGCCAGCGAAATTTACAATGAGCAGTTCTTC | TRBV11-1 | few | TRBJ2-1 | -
CASSQMKGGSGGNTIYF | TGTGCCAGCAGCCAAATGAAAGGGGGCTCGGGTGGAAACACCATATATTTT | TRBV7-2 | - | TRBJ1-3 | TRBD1
CASSQRAGGGDEQFF | TGCGCCAGCAGCCAACGTGCGGGAGGCGGCGATGAGCAGTTCTTC | TRBV4-3 | many | TRBJ2-1 | TRBD2
CASSHIAGGREQYF | TGTGCCAGCAGCCACATAGCGGGAGGGCGCGAGCAGTACTTC | TRBV11-2 | few | TRBJ2-7 | TRBD2